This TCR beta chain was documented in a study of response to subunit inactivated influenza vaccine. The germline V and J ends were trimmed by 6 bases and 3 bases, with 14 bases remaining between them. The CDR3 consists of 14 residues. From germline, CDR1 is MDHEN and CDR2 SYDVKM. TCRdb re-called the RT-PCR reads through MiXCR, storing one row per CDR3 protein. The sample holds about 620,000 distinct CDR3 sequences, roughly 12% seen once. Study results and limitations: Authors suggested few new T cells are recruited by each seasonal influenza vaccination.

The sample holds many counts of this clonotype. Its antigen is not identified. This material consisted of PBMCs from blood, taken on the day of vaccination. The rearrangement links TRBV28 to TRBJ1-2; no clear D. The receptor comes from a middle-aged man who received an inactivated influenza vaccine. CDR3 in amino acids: CASSEGRVHYGYTF. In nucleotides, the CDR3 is TGTGCCAGCAGCGAAGGGCGGGTTCACTATGGCTACACCTTC.